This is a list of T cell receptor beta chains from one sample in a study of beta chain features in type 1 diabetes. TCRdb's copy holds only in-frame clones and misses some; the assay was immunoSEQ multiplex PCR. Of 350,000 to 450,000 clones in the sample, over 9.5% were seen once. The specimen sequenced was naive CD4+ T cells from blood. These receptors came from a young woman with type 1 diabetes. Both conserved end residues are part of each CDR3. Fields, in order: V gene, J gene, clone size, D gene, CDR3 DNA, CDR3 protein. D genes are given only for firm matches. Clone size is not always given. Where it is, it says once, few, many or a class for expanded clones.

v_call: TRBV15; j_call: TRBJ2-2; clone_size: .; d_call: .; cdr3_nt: TGTGCCACCAGCAGAGGCAGGCGGAACACCGGGGAGCTGTTTTTT; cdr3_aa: CATSRGRRNTGELFF
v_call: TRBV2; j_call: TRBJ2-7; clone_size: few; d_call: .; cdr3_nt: TGTGCCAGCAAAAGGTGGAGGTACGAGCAGTACTTC; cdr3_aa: CASKRWRYEQYF
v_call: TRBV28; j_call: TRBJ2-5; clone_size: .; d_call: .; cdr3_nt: TGTGCCAGCAGTTTATACGAGAAGACCCAGTACTTC; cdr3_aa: CASSLYEKTQYF
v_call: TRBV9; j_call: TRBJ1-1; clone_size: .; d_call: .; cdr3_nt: TGTGCCAGCAGCGTAGCTCCGGACTCGAACACTGAAGCTTTCTTT; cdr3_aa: CASSVAPDSNTEAFF
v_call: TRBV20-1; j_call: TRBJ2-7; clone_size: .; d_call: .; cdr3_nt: TGCAGTGCGAGGAGGCGGGGAGAGCAGTACTTC; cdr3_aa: CSARRRGEQYF
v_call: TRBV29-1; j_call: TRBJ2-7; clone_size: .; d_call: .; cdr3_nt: TGCAGCGTTTTTGACAACTCCTACGAGCAGTACTTC; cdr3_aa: CSVFDNSYEQYF
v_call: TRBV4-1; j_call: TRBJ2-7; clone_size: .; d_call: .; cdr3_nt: TGCGCCAGCAGCCAAGATGTAGAACAGGGTTACTACGAGCAGTACTTC; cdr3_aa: CASSQDVEQGYYEQYF
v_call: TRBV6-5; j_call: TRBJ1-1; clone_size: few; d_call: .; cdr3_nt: TGTGCCAGCAGCCGTACATGGTCGACTGAAGCTTTCTTT; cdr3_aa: CASSRTWSTEAFF
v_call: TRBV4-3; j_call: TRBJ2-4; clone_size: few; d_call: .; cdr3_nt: TGCGCCAGCAGCCAAGGGGTAGCTAACATTCAGTACTTC; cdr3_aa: CASSQGVANIQYF
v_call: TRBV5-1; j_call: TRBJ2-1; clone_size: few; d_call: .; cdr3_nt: TGCGCCAGCAGCTCCAATCCTTCTACGTTAAATGAGCAGTTCTTC; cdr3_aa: CASSSNPSTLNEQFF
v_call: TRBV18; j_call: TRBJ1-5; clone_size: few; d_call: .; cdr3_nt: TGTGCCAGCTCACCAGGGCGGGAGAATCAGCCCCAGCATTTT; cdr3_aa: CASSPGRENQPQHF
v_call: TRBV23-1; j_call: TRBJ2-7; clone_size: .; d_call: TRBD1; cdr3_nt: TGCGCCAGCAGTCAATCTGTAGGGGGCAGCGAGCAGTACTTC; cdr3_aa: CASSQSVGGSEQYF
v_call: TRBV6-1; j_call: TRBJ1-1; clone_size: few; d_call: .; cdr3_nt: TGTGCCAGCAGTGTATCAGCGGACACTGAAGCTTTCTTT; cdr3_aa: CASSVSADTEAFF
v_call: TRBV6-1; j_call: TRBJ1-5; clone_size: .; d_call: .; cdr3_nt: TGTGCCAGCAGTGCCCCTGCAGGTAGCAATCAGCCCCAGCATTTT; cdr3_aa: CASSAPAGSNQPQHF
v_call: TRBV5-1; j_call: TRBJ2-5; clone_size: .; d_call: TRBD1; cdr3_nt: TGCGCCAGCAGCTTGGTCCTAACCGGGACAGGGAAACAAGAGACCCAGTACTTC; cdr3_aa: CASSLVLTGTGKQETQYF
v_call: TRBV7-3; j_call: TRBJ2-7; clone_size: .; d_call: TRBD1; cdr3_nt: TGTGCCAGCAGCTCGACCGGGACAGGGCTCCTCGAGCAGTACTTC; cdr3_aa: CASSSTGTGLLEQYF
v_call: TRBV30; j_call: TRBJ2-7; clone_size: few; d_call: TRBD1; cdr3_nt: TGTGCTGTCATCAGGGGGCGAAGCAAATACGAGCAGTACTTC; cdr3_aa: CAVIRGRSKYEQYF
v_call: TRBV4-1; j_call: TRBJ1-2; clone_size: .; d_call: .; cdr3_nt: TGCGCCAGCAGCCAAGGGACTAGCATGAACTATGGCTACACCTTC; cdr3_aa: CASSQGTSMNYGYTF
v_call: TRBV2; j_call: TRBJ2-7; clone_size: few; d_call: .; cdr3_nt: TGTGCCAGCAGTGAATCAGGACTACCCAACGAGCAGTACTTC; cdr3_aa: CASSESGLPNEQYF
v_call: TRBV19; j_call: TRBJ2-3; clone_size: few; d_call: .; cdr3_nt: TGTGCCAGTACCGATACGAGGGATACGCAGTATTTT; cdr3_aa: CASTDTRDTQYF
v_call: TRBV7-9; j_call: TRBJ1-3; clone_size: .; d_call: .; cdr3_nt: TGTGCCAGCATCAAACGGGGGGACTCTGGAAACACCATATATTTT; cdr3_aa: CASIKRGDSGNTIYF
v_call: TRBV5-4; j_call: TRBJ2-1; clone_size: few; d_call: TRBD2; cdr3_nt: TGTGCCAGCAGCCCTAGCGGACTCCTTGATGAGCAGTTCTTC; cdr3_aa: CASSPSGLLDEQFF